This T cell receptor (beta chain) was retrieved from a study of cytomegalovirus exposure and HLA in healthy donors. It was with 60 Vbeta and 13 Jbeta primers that the PCR ran. Data came from immunoSEQ multiplex PCR; TCRdb stores just in-frame clones and leaves some out. Among some 170,000 clones listed, about four fifths were seen once. Sequenced: PBMCs. The clonotype comes from a young woman in good health and CMV-seropositive.

The CDR3 here is CASSQDTRAFNSPLHF. The CDR3 DNA reads TGCGCCAGCAGCCAAGATACCAGGGCATTTAATTCACCCCTCCACTTT. V usage is TRBV4-3 and J usage is TRBJ1-6; D may be TRBD1 (5 bases). V gave up 0 bases and J gave up 6 bases, with 12 bases separating them. The CDR3 is 16 residues long. Germline V gene data show CDR1 as LGHNA and CDR2 as YSLEER.